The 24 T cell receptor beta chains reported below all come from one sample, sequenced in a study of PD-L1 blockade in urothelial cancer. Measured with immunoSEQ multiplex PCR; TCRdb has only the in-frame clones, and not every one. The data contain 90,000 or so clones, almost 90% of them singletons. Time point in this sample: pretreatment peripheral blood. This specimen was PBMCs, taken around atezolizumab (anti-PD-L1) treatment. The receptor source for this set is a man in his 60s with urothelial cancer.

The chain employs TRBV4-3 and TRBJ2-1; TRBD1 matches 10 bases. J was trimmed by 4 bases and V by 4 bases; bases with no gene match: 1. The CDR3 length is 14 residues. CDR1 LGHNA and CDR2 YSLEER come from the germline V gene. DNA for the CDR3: TGCGCCAGCAGCCGGGACAGGGGTTACAATGAGCAGTTCTTC. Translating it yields CASSRDRGYNEQFF.

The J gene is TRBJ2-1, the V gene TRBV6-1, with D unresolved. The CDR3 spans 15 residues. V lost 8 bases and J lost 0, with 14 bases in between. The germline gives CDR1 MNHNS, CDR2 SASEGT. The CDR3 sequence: CASLVALSSYNEQFF. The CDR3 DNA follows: TGTGCCAGCCTAGTCGCGCTAAGCTCCTACAATGAGCAGTTCTTC.

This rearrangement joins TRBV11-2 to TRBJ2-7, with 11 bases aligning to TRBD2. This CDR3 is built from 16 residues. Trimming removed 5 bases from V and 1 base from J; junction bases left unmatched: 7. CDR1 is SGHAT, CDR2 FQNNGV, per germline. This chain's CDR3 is CASSQEASGGSYEQYF. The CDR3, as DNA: TGTGCCAGCAGCCAAGAGGCTAGCGGGGGGTCCTACGAGCAGTACTTC.

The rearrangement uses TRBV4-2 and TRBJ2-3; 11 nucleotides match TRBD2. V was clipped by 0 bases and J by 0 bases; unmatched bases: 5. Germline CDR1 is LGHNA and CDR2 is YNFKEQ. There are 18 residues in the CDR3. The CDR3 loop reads CASSQETSGGQSTDTQYF. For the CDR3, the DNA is TGTGCCAGCAGCCAAGAAACTAGCGGGGGACAGAGCACAGATACGCAGTATTTT.

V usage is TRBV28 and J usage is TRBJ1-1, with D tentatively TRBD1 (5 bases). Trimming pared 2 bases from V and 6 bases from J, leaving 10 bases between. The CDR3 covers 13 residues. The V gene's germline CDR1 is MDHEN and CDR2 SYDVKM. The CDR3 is CASSLGEGAEAFF. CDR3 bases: TGTGCCAGCAGTTTAGGAGAAGGGGCTGAAGCTTTCTTT.

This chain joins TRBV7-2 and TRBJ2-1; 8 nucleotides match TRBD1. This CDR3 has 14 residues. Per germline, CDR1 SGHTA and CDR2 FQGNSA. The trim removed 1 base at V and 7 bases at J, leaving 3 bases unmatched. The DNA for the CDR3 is TGTGCCAGCAGCTTAGTTCAGGGGGCGAATGAGCAGTTCTTC. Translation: CASSLVQGANEQFF.

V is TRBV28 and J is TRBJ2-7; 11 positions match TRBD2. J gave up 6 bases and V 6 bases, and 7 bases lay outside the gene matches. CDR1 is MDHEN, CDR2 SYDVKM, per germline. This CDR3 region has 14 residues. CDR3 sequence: CASSLAGLAGEQYF. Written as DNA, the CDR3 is TGTGCCAGCAGCCTGGCAGGACTAGCGGGCGAGCAGTACTTC.

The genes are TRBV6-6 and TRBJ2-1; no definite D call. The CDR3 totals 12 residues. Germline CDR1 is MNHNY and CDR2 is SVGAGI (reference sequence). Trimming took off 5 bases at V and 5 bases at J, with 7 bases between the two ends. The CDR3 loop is CASSPVNNEQFF. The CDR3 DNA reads TGTGCCAGCAGTCCTGTTAACAATGAGCAGTTCTTC.

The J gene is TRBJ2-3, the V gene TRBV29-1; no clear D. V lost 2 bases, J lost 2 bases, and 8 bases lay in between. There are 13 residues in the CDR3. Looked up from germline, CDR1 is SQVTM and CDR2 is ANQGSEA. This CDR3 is CSVEPQNTDTQYF. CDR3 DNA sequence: TGCAGCGTTGAACCGCAGAACACAGATACGCAGTATTTT.

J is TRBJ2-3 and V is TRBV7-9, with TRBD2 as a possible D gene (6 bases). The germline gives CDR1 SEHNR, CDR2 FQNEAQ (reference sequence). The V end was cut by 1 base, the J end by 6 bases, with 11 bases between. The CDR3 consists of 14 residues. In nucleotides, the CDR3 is TGTGCCAGCAGCTTAGGGTCAGGAGGGGATACGCAGTATTTT. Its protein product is CASSLGSGGDTQYF. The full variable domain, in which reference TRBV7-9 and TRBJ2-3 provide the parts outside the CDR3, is DTGVSQNPRHKITKRGQNVTFRCDPISEHNRLYWYRQTLGQGPEFLTYFQNEAQLEKSRLLSDRFSAERPKGSFSTLEIQRTEQGDSAMYLCASSLGSGGDTQYFGPGTRLTVL.

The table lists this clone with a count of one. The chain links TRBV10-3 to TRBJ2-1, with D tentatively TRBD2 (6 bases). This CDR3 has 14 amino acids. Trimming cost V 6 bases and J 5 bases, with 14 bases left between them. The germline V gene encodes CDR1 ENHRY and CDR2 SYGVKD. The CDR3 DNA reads TGTGCCATCAGGCGACTCGGGGGAAACAATGAGCAGTTCTTC. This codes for CAIRRLGGNNEQFF.

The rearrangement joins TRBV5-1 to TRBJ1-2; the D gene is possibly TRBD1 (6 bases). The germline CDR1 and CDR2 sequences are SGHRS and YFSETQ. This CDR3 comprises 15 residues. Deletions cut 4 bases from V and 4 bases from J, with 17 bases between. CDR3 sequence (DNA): TGCGCCAGCAGCCCAGAGCCCAGGGGCGGCTATGGCTACACCTTC. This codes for CASSPEPRGGYGYTF.

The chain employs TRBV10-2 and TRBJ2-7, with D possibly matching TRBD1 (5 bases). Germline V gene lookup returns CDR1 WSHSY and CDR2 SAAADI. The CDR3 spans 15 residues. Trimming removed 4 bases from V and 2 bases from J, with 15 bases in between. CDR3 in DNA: TGCGCCAGCAGTGGTTCCTCAGGGCTCCCCTACGAGCAGTACTTC. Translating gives CASSGSSGLPYEQYF.

The chain's CDR3 is CAISDERRGGYEQYF. In DNA form, the CDR3 reads TGTGCCATCAGTGATGAACGGAGGGGGGGGTACGAGCAGTACTTC. V gene TRBV10-3 combines with J gene TRBJ2-7; D is possibly TRBD2 (7 bases). The CDR3 totals 15 residues. CDR1 and CDR2 from the germline V gene are ENHRY and SYGVKD. V was shortened by 3 bases and J by 4 bases, with 16 bases between the two germline ends.

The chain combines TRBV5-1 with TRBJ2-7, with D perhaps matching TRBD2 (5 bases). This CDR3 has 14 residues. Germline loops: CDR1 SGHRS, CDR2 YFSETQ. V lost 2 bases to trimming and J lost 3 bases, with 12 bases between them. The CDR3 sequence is CASSLGPSGYEQYF. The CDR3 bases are TGCGCCAGCAGCTTAGGTCCCAGCGGCTACGAGCAGTACTTC.

The CDR3: CASSRDYGYTF. The CDR3 DNA sequence: TGCGCCAGCAGTCGGGACTATGGCTACACCTTC. J is TRBJ1-2 and V is TRBV5-1; D remains unclear. The CDR3 is 11 residues long. CDR1 SGHRS and CDR2 YFSETQ come from the germline V gene. Deletions cut 5 bases from V and 3 bases from J, with 5 bases between.

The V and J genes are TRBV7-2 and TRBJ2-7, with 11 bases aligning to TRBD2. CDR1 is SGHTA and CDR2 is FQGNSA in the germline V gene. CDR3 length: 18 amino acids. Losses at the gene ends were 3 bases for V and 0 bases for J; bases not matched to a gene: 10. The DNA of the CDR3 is TGTGCCAGCAGCTTTCGGAGCGGGACTAGCGGTAGCTCCTACGAGCAGTACTTC. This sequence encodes CASSFRSGTSGSSYEQYF.

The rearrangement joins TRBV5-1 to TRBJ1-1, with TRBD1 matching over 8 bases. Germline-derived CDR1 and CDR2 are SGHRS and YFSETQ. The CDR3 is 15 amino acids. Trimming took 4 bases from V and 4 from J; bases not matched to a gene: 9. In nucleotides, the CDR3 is TGCGCCAGCAGCCAAGTATGGACAGGGATCACTGAAGCTTTCTTT. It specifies CASSQVWTGITEAFF.

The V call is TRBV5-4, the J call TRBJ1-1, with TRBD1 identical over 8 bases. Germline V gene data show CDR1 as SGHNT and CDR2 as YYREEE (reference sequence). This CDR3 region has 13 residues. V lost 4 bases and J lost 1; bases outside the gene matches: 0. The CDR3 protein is CASSDRGNTEAFF. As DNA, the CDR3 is TGTGCCAGCAGCGACAGGGGGAACACTGAAGCTTTCTTT.

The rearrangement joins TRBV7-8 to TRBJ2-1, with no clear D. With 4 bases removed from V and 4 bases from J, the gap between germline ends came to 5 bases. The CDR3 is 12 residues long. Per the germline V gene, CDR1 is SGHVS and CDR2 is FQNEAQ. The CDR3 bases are TGTGCCAGCAGCTCGCGTTACAATGAGCAGTTCTTC. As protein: CASSSRYNEQFF.

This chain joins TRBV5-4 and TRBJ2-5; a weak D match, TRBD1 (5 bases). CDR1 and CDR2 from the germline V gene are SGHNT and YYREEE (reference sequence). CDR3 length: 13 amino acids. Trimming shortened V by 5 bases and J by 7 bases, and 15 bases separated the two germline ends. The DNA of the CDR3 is TGTGCCAGCAGTCTAAGCCCGCAGGGGACCCAGTACTTC. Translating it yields CASSLSPQGTQYF.

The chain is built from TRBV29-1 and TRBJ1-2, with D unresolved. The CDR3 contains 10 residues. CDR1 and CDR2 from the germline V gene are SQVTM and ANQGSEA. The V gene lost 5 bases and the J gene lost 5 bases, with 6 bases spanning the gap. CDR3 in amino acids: CSVYSYGYTF. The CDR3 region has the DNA TGCAGCGTTTACTCATATGGCTACACCTTC.

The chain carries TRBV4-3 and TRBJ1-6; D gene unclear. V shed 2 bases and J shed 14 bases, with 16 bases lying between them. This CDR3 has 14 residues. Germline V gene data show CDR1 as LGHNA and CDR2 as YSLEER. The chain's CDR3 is CASSQRGGLGTLHF. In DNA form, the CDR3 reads TGCGCCAGCAGCCAAAGAGGAGGGCTCGGCACCCTCCACTTT.

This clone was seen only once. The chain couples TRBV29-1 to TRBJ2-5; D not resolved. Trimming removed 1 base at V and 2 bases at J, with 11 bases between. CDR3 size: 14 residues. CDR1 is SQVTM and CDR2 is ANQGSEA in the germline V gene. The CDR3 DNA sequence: TGCAGCGTTGAAGGGGCAGCTAATCAAGAGACCCAGTACTTC. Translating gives CSVEGAANQETQYF.